This T cell receptor (beta chain) originates from a study of shared clonotypes between healthy human individuals. Study context: The composition of the donors was a couple of women and a few men aged 18 to 49. Findings and caveats of the study: Exclusively blood specimens were collected; tissue repertoires likely differ. Expectations were that clonotype sharing among donors would be affected by sequencing depth.

This clone was seen more than once but under ten times. What it binds is unknown. V shed 5 bases and J shed 1 base, with 11 bases lying between them. The CDR3 is 14 amino acids. Per the germline V gene, CDR1 is SGHNT and CDR2 is YENEEA. Each of the donors was a healthy adult who was HIV-negative and had not had a recent acute infection or vaccination. The table came from immunoSEQ multiplex PCR; TCRdb's copy has only in-frame clones and leaves some out. The sample holds about 490,000 clones, approximately 80% seen once. The sequence came from a woman in her thirties or forties in good health. Some clones in this sample may be carry-over from other donors' samples. Sequencing was carried out using PBMCs. The chain joins TRBV11-3 to TRBJ1-1, with TRBD1 as a possible D gene (6 bases). The CDR3 DNA reads TGTGCCAGCAGCCCAACGACAGGGAACACTGAAGCTTTCTTT. Protein product: CASSPTTGNTEAFF.